This T cell receptor beta chain was captured by sequencing in a study of T cell changes during pregnancy in multiple sclerosis. There are 16 residues in the CDR3. V trimming: 1 base; J trimming: 5 bases; junction bases outside the gene matches: 3. Germline lookup yields CDR1 MNHEY and CDR2 SMNVEV (reference sequence). Libraries were prepared by immunoSEQ multiplex PCR; TCRdb keeps only in-frame clonotypes and omits some of them. This sample has 65,000 to 85,000 clones, with roughly nine tenths found just once. The chain combines TRBV27 with TRBJ1-4; TRBD1 agrees at 11 bases. The sequencing here drew on peripheral blood, taken in the second trimester of pregnancy. The sequence derives from a female donor with multiple sclerosis, enrolled in a pregnancy study. The CDR3 region is CASSLWTGGINEKLFF. The CDR3 nucleotides are TGTGCCAGCAGTTTATGGACAGGGGGCATCAATGAAAAACTGTTTTTT.